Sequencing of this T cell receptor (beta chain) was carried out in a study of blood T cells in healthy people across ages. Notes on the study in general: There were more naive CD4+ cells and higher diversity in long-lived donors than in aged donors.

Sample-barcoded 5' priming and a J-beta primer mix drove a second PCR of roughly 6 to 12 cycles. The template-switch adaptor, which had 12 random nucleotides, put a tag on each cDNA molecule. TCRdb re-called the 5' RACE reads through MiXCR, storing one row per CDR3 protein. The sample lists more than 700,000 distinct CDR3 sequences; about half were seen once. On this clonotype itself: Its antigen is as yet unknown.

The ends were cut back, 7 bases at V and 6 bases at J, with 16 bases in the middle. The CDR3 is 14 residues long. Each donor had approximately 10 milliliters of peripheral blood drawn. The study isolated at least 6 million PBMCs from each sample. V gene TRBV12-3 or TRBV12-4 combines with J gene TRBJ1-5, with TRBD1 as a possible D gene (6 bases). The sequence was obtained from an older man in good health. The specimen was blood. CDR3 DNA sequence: TGTGCCAGCAACCCGACAGGAGGGAGTCAGCCCCAGCATTTT. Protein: CASNPTGGSQPQHF.